These T cell receptor beta chains were read from a single sample in a study of blood T cell repertoires in COVID-19. Only in-frame clones appear in the TCRdb table, and some are missing; sequencing was by immunoSEQ multiplex PCR. In the table there are approximately 270,000 clones, roughly 90% of which are singletons. The specimen sequenced was PBMCs or T cells enriched from blood (not recorded which). The receptors here all came from a man in his forties or fifties who had been exposed to COVID-19. Both conserved end residues are part of each CDR3. Each record gives: V gene, J gene, clone size, D gene, CDR3 protein, CDR3 DNA. A D gene is named only where the DNA matches it firmly. Rows may omit the clone size; those that give it use once, few, many or a size class.

>TRBV30|TRBJ1-1|-|TRBD1
CAWSAGTGIFDSEAFF
TGTGCCTGGAGTGCAGGGACAGGGATATTCGATAGTGAAGCTTTCTTT
>TRBV24-1|TRBJ2-3|-|TRBD1
CATSDWGQGKLDTQYF
TGTGCCACCAGTGATTGGGGACAGGGAAAGTTAGATACGCAGTATTTT
>TRBV12-3/TRBV12-4|TRBJ2-7|-|-
CASLPDGQGEQYF
TGTGCCAGCCTCCCTGACGGGCAGGGAGAGCAGTACTTC
>TRBV28|TRBJ1-5|-|-
CASRGGINQPQHF
TGTGCCAGCAGGGGGGGAATCAATCAGCCCCAGCATTTT
>TRBV29-1|TRBJ1-1|-|-
CSVVRSENTEAFF
TGCAGCGTTGTTAGATCCGAGAACACTGAAGCTTTCTTT
>TRBV6-2/TRBV6-3|TRBJ2-2|once|-
CASSLGGVYTGELFF
TGTGCCAGCAGCTTAGGGGGGGTCTACACCGGGGAGCTGTTTTTT
>TRBV4-1|TRBJ2-7|-|TRBD1
CASSQGQGGRYEQYF
TGCGCCAGCAGCCAAGGACAGGGGGGTCGGTACGAGCAGTACTTC
>TRBV7-6|TRBJ1-1|-|-
CASSFPGEGGLNTEAFF
TGTGCCAGCAGCTTTCCCGGGGAAGGGGGATTGAACACTGAAGCTTTCTTT
>TRBV20-1|TRBJ2-5|-|TRBD2
CSASSSGSLKETQYF
TGCAGTGCTAGTTCTAGCGGGAGCCTGAAAGAGACCCAGTACTTC
>TRBV3-1/TRBV3-2|TRBJ2-1|-|TRBD2
CASSQTSGLNEQFF
TGTGCCAGCAGCCAGACTAGCGGACTGAATGAGCAGTTCTTC
>TRBV28|TRBJ1-4|-|-
CASSGTTATNEKLFF
TGTGCCAGCAGCGGGACAACCGCAACTAATGAAAAACTGTTTTTT
>TRBV5-1|TRBJ1-1|-|-
CASSLESVRNTEAFF
TGCGCCAGCAGCTTGGAGAGCGTCAGAAACACTGAAGCTTTCTTT
>TRBV19|TRBJ1-5|-|-
CASIAGFNQPQHF
TGTGCCAGTATTGCCGGTTTCAATCAGCCCCAGCATTTT
>TRBV27|TRBJ2-1|-|TRBD2
CASSQTGGEQFF
TGTGCCAGCTCCCAGACGGGGGGTGAGCAGTTCTTC
>TRBV7-9|TRBJ2-1|-|TRBD2
CASSLVLAGGNEQFF
TGTGCCAGCAGCTTAGTCCTAGCGGGGGGCAATGAGCAGTTCTTC